The 8 T cell receptor beta chains reported below all come from one sample, sequenced in a study of blood T cell repertoires in COVID-19. Only in-frame clones appear in the TCRdb table, and some are missing; sequencing was by immunoSEQ multiplex PCR. The table lists 100,000 to 140,000 clones, around 88% of them singletons. The sequenced sample consisted of peripheral blood. Source of these receptors: a man between 45 and 60 years old with active or convalescent COVID-19.

The chain recombines TRBV18 with TRBJ2-7, with a possible D match to TRBD2 (5 bases). Deletions cut 6 bases from V and 6 bases from J, with 18 bases between. CDR1 is KGHSH, CDR2 LQKENI, per germline. The CDR3 spans 14 residues. CDR3 in amino acids: CASSMGMRESEQYF. The CDR3 DNA is TGTGCCAGCTCCATGGGAATGAGGGAATCCGAGCAGTACTTC.

This chain joins TRBV6-5 and TRBJ2-3; D gene unclear. V was pared by 2 bases and J by 2 bases, with 14 bases between. The V gene's germline CDR1 is MNHEY and CDR2 SVGAGI. CDR3 length equals 16 residues. DNA for the CDR3: TGTGCCAGCAGTTACCGGTCCACGCATGACACAGATACGCAGTATTTT. Translation: CASSYRSTHDTDTQYF.

J is TRBJ1-4 and V is TRBV10-3; 7 bases are a match to TRBD1. V lost 5 bases, J lost 5 bases, and 5 bases stayed unmatched. Germline V gene data show CDR1 as ENHRY and CDR2 as SYGVKD. This CDR3 region has 14 residues. The CDR3 region is CAISNGTVNEKLFF. CDR3 nucleotide sequence: TGTGCCATCAGTAACGGGACAGTAAATGAAAAACTGTTTTTT.

The rearrangement joins TRBV18 to TRBJ2-1; 9 bases align to TRBD1. In germline, CDR1 is KGHSH, CDR2 LQKENI. This CDR3 contains 15 residues. V lost 3 bases to trimming and J lost 8 bases; unmatched junction nucleotides: 8. This chain's CDR3 is CASSPPDRGIDEQFF. For the CDR3, the DNA is TGTGCCAGCTCACCTCCGGACAGGGGCATTGATGAGCAGTTCTTC.

This clone has just one count. The chain carries TRBV6-2 or TRBV6-3 and TRBJ2-4, with 11 bases fitting TRBD2. The CDR3 runs 19 residues. V dropped 2 bases and J dropped 0; count of bases not matched to a gene: 9. Germline V gene data show CDR1 as MNHEY and CDR2 as SVGEGT. This CDR3 reads CASSYRSGRASVAKNIQYF. CDR3 DNA: TGTGCCAGCAGTTACCGTAGCGGGAGGGCCTCGGTAGCCAAAAACATTCAGTACTTC.

The rearrangement uses TRBV12-5 and TRBJ2-3; D gene uncertain. CDR3 size: 11 residues. Per germline, CDR1 LGHNT and CDR2 FRNRAP. Between the trimmed V and J ends, which lost 6 bases and 3 bases, there was a span of 4 bases. The CDR3, as DNA: TGTGCTAGTGGCCGGACAGATACGCAGTATTTT. Its translation: CASGRTDTQYF.

The J gene is TRBJ2-7, the V gene TRBV12-2; the listed D gene, TRBD2, was not tested against the DNA. TRBV12-2 is noted as a pseudogene. This CDR3 comprises 16 residues. CDR3 region: CASRLVAPFPYYEQYF. DNA of the CDR3: TGTGCAAGTCGCTTAGTCGCTCCCTTCCCCTACTACGAGCAGTACTTC.

This rearrangement joins TRBV18 to TRBJ1-2, with TRBD1 matching 9 bases. After removal of 0 bases from V and 2 bases from J, the junction contained 4 bases not matched to a gene. Per the germline V gene, CDR1 is KGHSH and CDR2 is LQKENI. This CDR3 region has 16 residues. The CDR3 region has the DNA TGTGCCAGCTCACCACCGGGACAGGGATTAAACTATGGCTACACCTTC. Amino acid sequence: CASSPPGQGLNYGYTF.